The entry below describes one T cell receptor (beta chain). The antigen is not known. Data came from immunoSEQ multiplex PCR; TCRdb stores just in-frame clones and leaves some out. The table has around 29,000 clones, about 92% seen once. This specimen comes from a study of T cells in localized non-small cell lung cancer. This CDR3 is built from 14 residues. Deletions cut 2 bases from V and 4 bases from J, with 12 bases between. Germline CDR1 MNHEY, CDR2 SVGAGI. Notes on the study in general: There was higher T cell clonality in uninvolved adjacent lung than in tumor, and it was highest there.

The source of this sequence is a woman aged 40-69 years with stage I lung adenocarcinoma. The chain has TRBV6-5 and TRBJ2-7, with D perhaps matching TRBD2 (7 bases). The source material was peripheral blood, sampled before any cancer treatment. CDR3 sequence reads: CASSYTGRGYEQYF. As DNA, the CDR3 is TGTGCCAGCAGTTACACGGGGAGGGGGTACGAGCAGTACTTC.